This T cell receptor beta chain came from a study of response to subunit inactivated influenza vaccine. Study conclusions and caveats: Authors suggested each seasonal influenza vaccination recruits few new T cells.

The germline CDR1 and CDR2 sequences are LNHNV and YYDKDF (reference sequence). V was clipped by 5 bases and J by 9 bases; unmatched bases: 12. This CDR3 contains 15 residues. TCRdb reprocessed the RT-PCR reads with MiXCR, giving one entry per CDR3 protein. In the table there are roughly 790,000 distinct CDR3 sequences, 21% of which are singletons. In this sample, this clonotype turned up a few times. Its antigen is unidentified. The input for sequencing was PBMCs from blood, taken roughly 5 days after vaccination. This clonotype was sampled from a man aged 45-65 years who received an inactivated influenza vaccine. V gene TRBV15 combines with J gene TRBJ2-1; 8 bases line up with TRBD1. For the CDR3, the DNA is TGTGCCACCAGCTTCGACAGGGGTACGATGCTTGAGCAGTTCTTC. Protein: CATSFDRGTMLEQFF.